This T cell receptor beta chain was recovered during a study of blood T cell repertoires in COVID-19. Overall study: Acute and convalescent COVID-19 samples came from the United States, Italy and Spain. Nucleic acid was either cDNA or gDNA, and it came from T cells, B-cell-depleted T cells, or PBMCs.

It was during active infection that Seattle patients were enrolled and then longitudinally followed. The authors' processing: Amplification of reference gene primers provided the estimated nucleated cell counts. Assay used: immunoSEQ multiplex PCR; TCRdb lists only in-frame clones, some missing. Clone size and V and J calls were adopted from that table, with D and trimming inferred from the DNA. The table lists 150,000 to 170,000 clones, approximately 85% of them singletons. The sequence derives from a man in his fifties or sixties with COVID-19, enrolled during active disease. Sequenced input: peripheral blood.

CDR3: CAWSGRQGGEKLFF. The CDR3 DNA sequence: TGTGCCTGGAGTGGACGACAGGGGGGGGAAAAACTGTTTTTT. V is TRBV30 and J is TRBJ1-4, with 9 bases aligning to TRBD1. CDR3 length equals 14 residues. Per the germline V gene, CDR1 is GTSNPN and CDR2 is SVGIG (reference sequence). With 1 base clipped from V and 8 bases from J, the junction kept 5 bases outside the gene matches.